What follows are 18 T cell receptor beta chains derived from one specimen sequenced in a study of T cells in Graves' hyperthyroidism and ophthalmopathy. RNA transcripts were the template for amplifying TCR beta CDR3 regions. Carried out on the TCR CDR3, a first-round RT-PCR used the HTBI primer set. TCRdb independently ran MiXCR on the multiplex PCR reads; one entry per CDR3 protein. Among around 520,000 distinct CDR3 sequences listed, 13% to 15% were seen once. Sequencing was performed on blood. Receptors were obtained from a woman between 18 and 30 years old with Graves' hyperthyroidism.

This clonotype has ten or more counts. The gene calls are TRBV2 and TRBJ1-1, with D maybe TRBD1 (5 bases). The CDR3 has 14 amino acids. CDR1 is SNHLY and CDR2 is FYNNEI in the germline V gene. V was shortened by 8 bases and J by 5 bases, with 18 bases between the two germline ends. The CDR3 DNA reads TGTGCCAGCGGGGCAGAGGGGCTGCAGACTGAAGCTTTCTTT. This codes for CASGAEGLQTEAFF.

This clonotype has at least ten counts. The chain uses TRBV7-7 and TRBJ2-5, with 9 bases that match TRBD1. Germline values: CDR1 SSHAT, CDR2 FNYEAQ (reference sequence). This CDR3 has 15 residues. Trimming cost V 5 bases and J 2 bases; bases outside gene matches: 6. CDR3 region: CASSPGTGRQETQYF. The DNA for the CDR3 is TGTGCCAGCAGCCCCGGGACAGGGAGGCAAGAGACCCAGTACTTC.

Here the CDR3 reads CASNPNSYGYTF. The CDR3 nucleotides are TGTGCCAGTAACCCCAACAGCTATGGCTACACCTTC. V is TRBV19 and J is TRBJ1-2, with D uncertain. The length of the CDR3 is 12 residues. The ends were cut back, 7 bases at V and 4 bases at J, with 10 bases in the middle. Germline CDR1 LNHDA, CDR2 SQIVND (reference sequence).

This clonotype was observed at least ten times. The chain employs TRBV11-1 and TRBJ2-1; TRBD2 aligns across 10 bases. The trim removed 5 bases at V and 0 bases at J, leaving 4 bases unmatched. Germline V lookup: CDR1 SGHAT, CDR2 FQDESV (reference sequence). This CDR3 is built from 16 residues. CDR3 sequence: CASSRLAGISYNEQFF. The CDR3 DNA follows: TGTGCCAGCAGCCGACTAGCGGGTATCTCCTACAATGAGCAGTTCTTC.

The CDR3 sequence is CASSFGASGDTGELFF. In DNA, the CDR3 is TGTGCCAGCAGTTTCGGTGCTAGCGGGGACACCGGGGAGCTGTTTTTT. The chain uses TRBV28 and TRBJ2-2; 9 bases match TRBD2. CDR1 is MDHEN and CDR2 is SYDVKM in the germline V gene. Trimming at V came to 3 bases and at J to 3 bases, leaving 5 bases not matched to a gene. The CDR3 extends over 16 amino acids.

This clonotype was picked up many times. The chain uses TRBV30 and TRBJ1-1; 8 nucleotides agree with TRBD1. CDR1 and CDR2 (germline): GTSNPN, SVGIG (reference sequence). V lost 5 bases and J lost 0; bases outside the gene matches: 8. The CDR3 is 15 amino acids. The DNA for the CDR3 is TGTGCCTGGGCGGAGGGACAGGCTATGAACACTGAAGCTTTCTTT. Its protein product is CAWAEGQAMNTEAFF.

At least ten counts were recorded for this clonotype. The V gene is TRBV6-1, the J gene TRBJ2-5; D is perhaps TRBD2 (5 bases). The ends were cut back, 6 bases at V and 4 bases at J, with 12 bases in the middle. Germline V gene sequence: CDR1 MNHNS, CDR2 SASEGT. This CDR3 spans 13 amino acids. In nucleotides, the CDR3 is TGTGCCAGCAGCTCCGGGGTATCAGAGACCCAGTACTTC. As protein: CASSSGVSETQYF.

This clonotype was detected many times. The chain couples TRBV24-1 to TRBJ2-2, with 9 bases matching TRBD2. Trimming cost V 4 bases and J 3 bases; bases outside gene matches: 20. Looked up from germline, CDR1 is KGHDR and CDR2 is SFDVKD. The CDR3 sequence is 21 residues long. The CDR3, as DNA: TGTGCCACCAGTGACTCCTCCCAACCTAAGCCCAGCGGGAGGTACACCGGGGAGCTGTTTTTT. This translates into CATSDSSQPKPSGRYTGELFF.

The V gene is TRBV2, the J gene TRBJ1-1; unclear D gene. Germline assignment: CDR1 SNHLY and CDR2 FYNNEI. V was trimmed by 10 bases and J by 0 bases, leaving 15 bases between them. CDR3 length: 14 amino acids. Written as DNA, the CDR3 is TGTGCCACTCACTTAAGGACCTTGAACACTGAAGCTTTCTTT. The encoded protein is CATHLRTLNTEAFF.

This sequence joins TRBV2 and TRBJ1-1; D is ambiguous. The V end lost 6 bases, the J end lost 4 bases, and 12 bases lay between the germline ends. The CDR3 runs to 13 residues. The germline CDR1 and CDR2 sequences are SNHLY and FYNNEI. The CDR3: CASRKGWGTEAFF. DNA of the CDR3: TGTGCCAGCAGGAAGGGCTGGGGCACTGAAGCTTTCTTT. The full variable domain, its missing parts supplied by reference TRBV2 and TRBJ1-1, is EPEVTQTPSHQVTQMGQEVILRCVPISNHLYFYWYRQILGQKVEFLVSFYNNEISEKSEIFDDQFSVERPDGSNFTLKIRSTKLEDSAMYFCASRKGWGTEAFFGQGTRLTVV.

At least ten counts were recorded for this clonotype. This chain links TRBV6-1 with TRBJ1-5; D unresolved. Looked up from germline, CDR1 is MNHNS and CDR2 is SASEGT. V was clipped by 10 bases and J by 7 bases, with 20 bases between them. There are 14 residues in the CDR3. The CDR3 loop reads CATVPSTSDQPQHF. Here the CDR3 DNA reads TGTGCCACCGTCCCCAGTACGTCCGACCAGCCCCAGCATTTT.

This clonotype appeared many times. The J gene is TRBJ2-5, the V gene TRBV20-1; TRBD1 matches 7 bases. The germline gives CDR1 DFQATT, CDR2 SNEGSKA (reference sequence). The CDR3 has 14 residues. With 0 bases clipped from V and 1 base from J, the junction kept 2 bases outside the gene matches. The chain's CDR3 is CSARDGTAQETQYF. CDR3 nucleotide sequence: TGCAGTGCTAGAGACGGGACAGCCCAAGAGACCCAGTACTTC.

Many counts were recorded for this clonotype. V is TRBV19 and J is TRBJ2-1; 11 bases match TRBD2. V was pared by 7 bases and J by 7 bases, with 6 bases of the junction left unmatched. This CDR3 has 14 amino acids. Per germline, CDR1 LNHDA and CDR2 SQIVND (reference sequence). The chain's CDR3 is CASTTSGSQNEQFF. CDR3 DNA: TGTGCCAGTACTACTAGCGGGAGTCAGAATGAGCAGTTCTTC. Supplemented by reference TRBV19 and TRBJ2-1, the full variable domain reads DGGITQSPKYLFRKEGQNVTLSCEQNLNHDAMYWYRQDPGQGLRLIYYSQIVNDFQKGDIAEGYSVSREKKESFPLTVTSAQKNPTAFYLCASTTSGSQNEQFFGPGTRLTVL.

This clonotype was observed a handful of times. The chain is built from TRBV10-3 and TRBJ2-1; 14 bases align to TRBD2. The V gene's germline CDR1 is ENHRY and CDR2 SYGVKD. This CDR3 comprises 19 residues. Trimming cost V 0 bases and J 4 bases; bases outside gene matches: 8. CDR3 DNA sequence: TGTGCCATCAGTGAGTCAGCCGCCGGGACTAGCGGGAGTTACAATGAGCAGTTCTTC. Protein product: CAISESAAGTSGSYNEQFF.

The V gene is TRBV5-5, the J gene TRBJ2-5; D not resolved. The CDR3 has 14 residues. V lost 0 bases and J lost 5, with 11 bases in between. The germline CDR1 and CDR2 sequences are SGHKS and YYEKEE (reference sequence). The CDR3 protein is CASSLEAVGETQYF. The CDR3 nucleotides are TGTGCCAGCAGCTTGGAGGCAGTCGGGGAGACCCAGTACTTC.

This clonotype was seen at least ten times. This chain links TRBV19 with TRBJ2-1, with 10 bases lining up with TRBD2. After removal of 3 bases from V and 7 bases from J, the junction contained 9 bases not matched to a gene. Germline lookup yields CDR1 LNHDA and CDR2 SQIVND (reference sequence). CDR3 length: 16 amino acids. CDR3 sequence (DNA): TGTGCCAGTAGTATTCTCTCGGCTAGCGGGAGTAATGAGCAGTTCTTC. This sequence encodes CASSILSASGSNEQFF.

V gene TRBV20-1 combines with J gene TRBJ2-1; possibly TRBD1 for D (6 bases). The DNA end favors TRBJ2-7, so the J call may be wrong. Germline V gene sequence: CDR1 DFQATT, CDR2 SNEGSKA (reference sequence). CDR3 length: 16 amino acids. CDR3 bases: TGCAGTGCTACCTCGGTGGGGCAGGGGACCTACAATGAGCAGTACTTC. Translation: CSATSVGQGTYNEQYF.

This clonotype was seen at least ten times. CDR3 loop: CAWSGDTGNQPQHF. The CDR3 DNA reads as TGTGCCTGGAGTGGTGACACTGGCAATCAGCCCCAGCATTTT. The V call is TRBV30, the J call TRBJ1-5; D unresolved. The germline CDR1 and CDR2 sequences are GTSNPN and SVGIG (reference sequence). V was shortened by 1 base and J by 2 bases, with 9 bases between the two germline ends. This CDR3 has 14 amino acids.